A single sample is the source of the 19 T cell receptor beta chains below, sequenced in a study of cytomegalovirus exposure and HLA in healthy donors. Amplification used 60 Vbeta primers and 13 Jbeta primers. The table came from immunoSEQ multiplex PCR; TCRdb's copy has only in-frame clones and leaves some out. This sample has over 50,000 clones; roughly 71% occur once, and the top ten carry approximately 35%. Sequencing used PBMCs. The receptors were gathered from a man aged 35 to 55 in good health and CMV-seropositive.

V is TRBV6-4 and J is TRBJ1-2, with D possibly TRBD1 on 5 matching bases. From germline, CDR1 is MRHNA and CDR2 SNTAGT. The length of the CDR3 is 16 residues. V was cut by 8 bases and J by 3 bases, with 22 bases left in between. In DNA form, the CDR3 reads TGTGCCAGCGACGCCCAGTGGGGGAGGTTTGACTATGGCTACACCTTC. It specifies CASDAQWGRFDYGYTF.

CDR3 coding DNA: TGTGCCAGCTCACCAGGTAACAGGGGTGAGAATGAAAAACTGTTTTTT. This gives the protein CASSPGNRGENEKLFF. This chain joins TRBV18 and TRBJ1-4; 7 positions match TRBD1. The V segment lost 2 bases and the J segment 5 bases; nucleotides outside the gene matches: 8. This CDR3 contains 16 residues. From germline, CDR1 is KGHSH and CDR2 LQKENI.

The chain joins TRBV18 to TRBJ2-3; a weak D match, TRBD2 (6 bases). Germline V gene data show CDR1 as KGHSH and CDR2 as LQKENI. V lost 2 bases, J lost 4 bases, and 16 bases lay in between. The CDR3 has 16 amino acids. The CDR3 DNA is TGTGCCAGCTCACCAATCGGGATGGAGGGCTCAGATACGCAGTATTTT. This encodes CASSPIGMEGSDTQYF.

The CDR3, as DNA: TGTGCCAGCAGCCGGACAGGGGCAGATACGCAGTATTTT. Translated: CASSRTGADTQYF. The chain has TRBV5-4 and TRBJ2-3, with TRBD1 matching 9 bases. The CDR3 extends over 13 amino acids. The V segment lost 4 bases and the J segment 4 bases; nucleotides outside the gene matches: 1. Germline V CDR1 and CDR2: SGHNT, YYREEE (reference sequence). Supplemented by reference TRBV5-4 and TRBJ2-3, the full variable domain reads ETGVTQSPTHLIKTRGQQVTLRCSSQSGHNTVSWYQQALGQGPQFIFQYYREEENGRGNFPPRFSGLQFPNYSSELNVNALELDDSALYLCASSRTGADTQYFGPGTRLTVL.

The rearrangement links TRBV9 to TRBJ1-1, with TRBD1 as a possible D gene (6 bases). The CDR3 is 16 amino acids. With 4 bases removed from V and 6 bases from J, the gap between germline ends came to 22 bases. Germline CDR1 and CDR2: SGDLS and YYNGEE. DNA of the CDR3: TGTGCCAGCAGCCCGACGGGGGGAGGGGACACAGCTGAAGCTTTCTTT. Protein: CASSPTGGGDTAEAFF. The whole variable domain, filled in from reference TRBV9 and TRBJ1-1, reads DSGVTQTPKHLITATGQRVTLRCSPRSGDLSVYWYQQSLDQGLQFLIQYYNGEERAKGNILERFSAQQFPDLHSELNLSSLELGDSALYFCASSPTGGGDTAEAFFGQGTRLTVV.

The chain joins TRBV7-2 to TRBJ2-1; no firm D call. The CDR3 loop spans 16 amino acids. Germline values: CDR1 SGHTA, CDR2 FQGNSA. Trimming removed 1 base from V and 0 bases from J, with 10 bases in between. The CDR3 is CASSLVATRSYNEQFF. The CDR3 nucleotides are TGTGCCAGCAGCTTAGTAGCAACCCGCTCCTACAATGAGCAGTTCTTC.

The chain recombines TRBV11-2 with TRBJ1-1; TRBD1 might be the D (6 bases). V lost 3 bases and J lost 3, with 8 bases in between. The germline gives CDR1 SGHAT, CDR2 FQNNGV. This CDR3 has 13 amino acids. This chain's CDR3 is CASSFNRDTEAFF. For the CDR3, the DNA is TGTGCCAGCAGCTTCAACAGGGACACTGAAGCTTTCTTT.

The rearrangement joins TRBV5-4 to TRBJ2-5; 9 nucleotides match TRBD1. The ends lost 0 bases at V and 4 bases at J; junction bases unmatched: 4. The CDR3 is 15 amino acids. Germline V gene sequence: CDR1 SGHNT, CDR2 YYREEE (reference sequence). The CDR3 coding sequence is TGTGCCAGCAGCTTGGAACCGGGACAGGGAGAGACCCAGTACTTC. Residues: CASSLEPGQGETQYF.

The V call is TRBV7-3, the J call TRBJ2-5; D is perhaps TRBD1 (8 bases). Trimming cost V 5 bases and J 4 bases, with 26 bases left between them. CDR1 and CDR2 (germline): SGHTA, FQGTGA. The CDR3 totals 18 residues. The CDR3 region has the DNA TGTGCCAGCAGCCCGCAGGGGGCGGGGGCGTCCGGGCTAGAGACCCAGTACTTC. It codes for CASSPQGAGASGLETQYF.

This chain links TRBV9 with TRBJ1-2; 12 bases line up with TRBD1. Germline CDR1 SGDLS, CDR2 YYNGEE. The ends lost 4 bases at V and 4 bases at J; junction bases unmatched: 8. This CDR3 spans 16 amino acids. This CDR3 reads CASSSGTGGAGYGYTF. In DNA form, the CDR3 reads TGTGCCAGCAGCTCAGGGACAGGGGGCGCCGGCTATGGCTACACCTTC. Together with reference TRBV9 and TRBJ1-2, the CDR3 gives the full variable domain: DSGVTQTPKHLITATGQRVTLRCSPRSGDLSVYWYQQSLDQGLQFLIQYYNGEERAKGNILERFSAQQFPDLHSELNLSSLELGDSALYFCASSSGTGGAGYGYTFGSGTRLTVV.

This chain joins TRBV5-1 and TRBJ1-2; possible D gene TRBD1, 5 bases. Germline loops: CDR1 SGHRS, CDR2 YFSETQ. This CDR3 region has 12 residues. Trimming removed 2 bases at V and 7 bases at J, with 9 bases between. The CDR3 here is CASSLGEGGYTF. For the CDR3, the DNA is TGCGCCAGCAGCTTAGGGGAAGGTGGCTACACCTTC. The full variable domain, rest sourced from reference TRBV5-1 and TRBJ1-2, is KAGVTQTPRYLIKTRGQQVTLSCSPISGHRSVSWYQQTPGQGLQFLFEYFSETQRNKGNFPGRFSGRQFSNSRSEMNVSTLELGDSALYLCASSLGEGGYTFGSGTRLTVV.

The J gene is TRBJ2-5, the V gene TRBV7-2; 15 bases align to TRBD2. The germline V gene has CDR1 SGHTA and CDR2 FQGNSA. The V segment lost 8 bases and the J segment 4 bases; nucleotides outside the gene matches: 11. The CDR3 totals 17 residues. The CDR3 DNA reads TGTGCCAGCGGAAGGACTAGCGGGGGGGCCGGGGGAGAGACCCAGTACTTC. Amino acids: CASGRTSGGAGGETQYF. The variable domain in full, completed from reference TRBV7-2 and TRBJ2-5, reads GAGVSQSPSNKVTEKGKDVELRCDPISGHTALYWYRQSLGQGLEFLIYFQGNSAPDKSGLPSDRFSAERTGGSVSTLTIQRTQQEDSAVYLCASGRTSGGAGGETQYFGPGTRLLVL.

Comments on this clone: Other DNA sequences from this sample encode an identical CDR3 as well. The V gene is TRBV2, the J gene TRBJ1-1; D is possibly TRBD1 (5 bases). Germline V gene sequence: CDR1 SNHLY, CDR2 FYNNEI. This CDR3 is 12 amino acids long. V was clipped by 6 bases and J by 5 bases, with 10 bases between them. The CDR3 bases are TGTGCCAGCAGGTCCGGGGGAACTGAAGCTTTCTTT. Amino acids: CASRSGGTEAFF.

The rearrangement uses TRBV5-6 and TRBJ1-1, with TRBD1 matching over 9 bases. V shed 3 bases, J shed 4 bases, and the junction held 4 bases outside the gene matches. The CDR3 has 14 residues. Germline V gene data show CDR1 as SGHDT and CDR2 as YYEEEE. The CDR3 DNA reads TGTGCCAGCAGCTGGGGACAGGGAGGCACTGAAGCTTTCTTT. Encoded protein: CASSWGQGGTEAFF.

The gene calls are TRBV5-1 and TRBJ2-3; TRBD1 matches at 7 bases. The CDR3 loop spans 15 amino acids. Germline V gives CDR1 SGHRS, CDR2 YFSETQ. Trimming took 3 bases from V and 3 from J; bases not matched to a gene: 7. CDR3 region: CASSSPGQRTDTQYF. The CDR3 DNA follows: TGCGCCAGCAGCTCTCCGGGACAGAGGACAGATACGCAGTATTTT.

The V and J genes are TRBV6-5 and TRBJ2-7; possible D gene TRBD2, 5 bases. Trimming shortened V by 5 bases and J by 0 bases, and 14 bases separated the two germline ends. The germline V gene encodes CDR1 MNHEY and CDR2 SVGAGI. The CDR3 contains 15 residues. CDR3 protein: CASSRGSSSSYEQYF. The CDR3 coding sequence is TGTGCCAGCAGTCGAGGGAGTAGCAGCTCCTACGAGCAGTACTTC.

The chain couples TRBV5-1 to TRBJ2-1; 8 positions agree with TRBD2. V dropped 2 bases and J dropped 4; count of bases not matched to a gene: 5. The CDR3 length is 15 residues. Looked up from germline, CDR1 is SGHRS and CDR2 is YFSETQ. The CDR3 protein is CASSLSGGLYNEQFF. In DNA form, the CDR3 reads TGCGCCAGCAGCTTAAGCGGGGGACTGTACAATGAGCAGTTCTTC. The variable domain in full, with the rest retrieved from reference TRBV5-1 and TRBJ2-1, is KAGVTQTPRYLIKTRGQQVTLSCSPISGHRSVSWYQQTPGQGLQFLFEYFSETQRNKGNFPGRFSGRQFSNSRSEMNVSTLELGDSALYLCASSLSGGLYNEQFFGPGTRLTVL.

The chain is built from TRBV7-3 and TRBJ1-6, with 10 bases matching TRBD1. The junction had 5 bases not matched to a gene; V was cut back by 5 bases and J by 7 bases. CDR3 length equals 15 residues. The germline gives CDR1 SGHTA, CDR2 FQGTGA. The CDR3 loop reads CASSQTGGANSPLHF. The CDR3 region has the DNA TGTGCCAGCAGCCAGACAGGGGGCGCGAATTCACCCCTCCACTTT.

The CDR3 coding sequence is TGCAGCGTTGAGCTTAGTTACCGGGACTACCTACCGAACACCGGGGAGCTGTTTTTT. This codes for CSVELSYRDYLPNTGELFF. This chain uses TRBV29-1 with TRBJ2-2, with 7 bases fitting TRBD2. Germline CDR1 SQVTM, CDR2 ANQGSEA. V was pared by 3 bases and J by 0 bases, with 16 bases of the junction left unmatched. The CDR3 sequence is 19 residues long.